This entry lists 27 T cell receptor beta chains sequenced from one sample in a study of cytomegalovirus exposure and HLA in healthy donors. The PCR used 60 Vbeta and 13 Jbeta primers. Assay: immunoSEQ multiplex PCR; the TCRdb copy retains only in-frame clones and omits some. Here the sample spans about 200,000 clones, around 79% being singletons. The sample comprised PBMCs. The receptor set was obtained from a woman aged 45 to 65 in good health and CMV-seronegative.

The CDR3 here is CASSGTGLPYEQYF. CDR3 coding DNA: TGTGCCAGTAGTGGGACAGGGCTGCCCTACGAGCAGTACTTC. This chain uses TRBV19 with TRBJ2-7; TRBD1 matches 9 bases. After removal of 5 bases from V and 2 bases from J, the junction contained 4 bases not matched to a gene. The germline CDR1 and CDR2 sequences are LNHDA and SQIVND (reference sequence). The CDR3 spans 14 residues.

The rearrangement links TRBV7-2 to TRBJ2-7; 7 bases match TRBD1. The CDR3 is made up of 14 amino acids. V was clipped by 4 bases and J by 2 bases; unmatched bases: 5. Germline V gene data show CDR1 as SGHTA and CDR2 as FQGNSA. The CDR3 nucleotides are TGTGCCAGCAGCTCCTCCGGGACAGCCTACGAGCAGTACTTC. This sequence encodes CASSSSGTAYEQYF.

This clone was counted a few times. The chain recombines TRBV18 with TRBJ1-1, with 9 bases fitting TRBD1. Germline CDR1 and CDR2: KGHSH and LQKENI. Unmatched junction bases numbered 3, after V lost 4 bases and J lost 0 bases. The CDR3 has 15 residues. The CDR3 reads CASSRDRALNTEAFF. CDR3 sequence (DNA): TGTGCCAGCTCACGGGACAGGGCGTTGAACACTGAAGCTTTCTTT.

The chain carries TRBV27 and TRBJ2-1, with 9 bases fitting TRBD2. The CDR3 runs 13 residues. Germline values: CDR1 MNHEY, CDR2 SMNVEV (reference sequence). J lost 5 bases, V lost 7 bases, and 3 bases had no gene match. The CDR3 nucleotides read TGTGCCAGCAAGGGACTAGCCGACAATGAGCAGTTCTTC. Translating it yields CASKGLADNEQFF.

This chain uses TRBV20-1 with TRBJ1-2; a weak D match, TRBD1 (6 bases). The CDR3 runs 11 residues. Trimming left V 3 bases short and J 6 bases short, with 8 bases between. The germline CDR1 and CDR2 sequences are DFQATT and SNEGSKA (reference sequence). CDR3 protein: CSARGADGYTF. For the CDR3, the DNA is TGCAGTGCTAGGGGGGCGGATGGCTACACCTTC.

This sequence joins TRBV14 and TRBJ1-5; no clear D gene. Looked up from germline, CDR1 is SGHDN and CDR2 is FVKESK. V was clipped by 1 base and J by 6 bases, with 4 bases between them. The CDR3 runs 12 residues. The CDR3, as DNA: TGTGCCAGCAGCCAAGCCGGTCAGCCCCAGCATTTT. Translation gives CASSQAGQPQHF.

Remarks on this clone: At one end the junction does not follow the germline gene, possibly because of a read error. This chain connects TRBV5-4 to TRBJ1-2, with D possibly TRBD1 on 6 matching bases. CDR3 length equals 15 residues. Looked up from germline, CDR1 is SGHNT and CDR2 is YYREEE (reference sequence). The CDR3 DNA follows: TGTGCCAGCGGCTTAAAGGGGGTGAGCGTCTATGGCTACACCTTC. It specifies CASGLKGVSVYGYTF.

The chain uses TRBV6-1 and TRBJ2-1; D is uncertain. The CDR3 is 12 amino acids. V was shortened by 6 bases and J by 9 bases, with 12 bases between the two germline ends. The germline gives CDR1 MNHNS, CDR2 SASEGT. The CDR3 reads CASSYFGGEQFF. Written as DNA, the CDR3 is TGTGCCAGCAGCTACTTTGGTGGTGAGCAGTTCTTC.

The V call is TRBV11-2, the J call TRBJ2-7, with 12 bases aligning to TRBD1. With 3 bases clipped from V and 5 bases from J, the junction kept 8 bases outside the gene matches. The CDR3 contains 16 residues. Germline lookup yields CDR1 SGHAT and CDR2 FQNNGV. The CDR3 DNA sequence: TGTGCCAGCAGCTTGACGGTGGGGACAGGGGGCGACGAGCAGTACTTC. Translation gives CASSLTVGTGGDEQYF.

This clone has just one count. This chain links TRBV11-2 with TRBJ2-4, with D perhaps matching TRBD1 (6 bases). CDR3 length: 16 amino acids. Trimming removed 5 bases from V and 0 bases from J, with 14 bases in between. The germline V gene encodes CDR1 SGHAT and CDR2 FQNNGV. CDR3 sequence reads: CASSQRQAIAKNIQYF. Written as DNA, the CDR3 is TGTGCCAGCAGCCAAAGACAGGCAATAGCCAAAAACATTCAGTACTTC.

As to this clone: At the DNA level, this CDR3 is encoded by other sequences in the same sample as well. The rearrangement joins TRBV4-3 to TRBJ1-1, with 7 bases identical to TRBD1. CDR1 is LGHNA and CDR2 is YSLEER in the germline V gene. The V gene end was trimmed by 2 bases and the J gene end by 2 bases; junction bases not matched to a gene: 2. This CDR3 comprises 14 residues. The CDR3 here is CASSQQGGNTEAFF. The CDR3 coding sequence is TGCGCCAGCAGCCAACAGGGGGGAAACACTGAAGCTTTCTTT.

The genes are TRBV21-1 and TRBJ2-1; the table's TRBD2 call for D was not verified on the DNA. TRBV21-1 is annotated as a pseudogene. The CDR3 is 13 residues long. In DNA form, the CDR3 reads TGTGCCGGCGGACTAGCGGGTTACAATGAGCAGTTCTTC. This encodes CAGGLAGYNEQFF.

The chain couples TRBV7-2 to TRBJ1-2; a weak D match, TRBD1 (6 bases). The CDR3 length is 14 residues. Germline CDR1 and CDR2: SGHTA and FQGNSA. V dropped 6 bases and J dropped 8 bases, with 19 bases sitting between them. CDR3 sequence: CASSPDRTLRGYTF. In DNA form, the CDR3 reads TGTGCCAGCAGTCCTGACAGGACCCTGAGAGGCTACACCTTC.

V is TRBV19 and J is TRBJ1-2; D uncertain. The germline V gene has CDR1 LNHDA and CDR2 SQIVND (reference sequence). The CDR3 has 12 amino acids. The CDR3 reads CARGANYGGYTF. The CDR3 nucleotides are TGTGCTAGAGGAGCGAACTATGGCGGCTACACCTTC. Using reference TRBV19 and TRBJ1-2 for the parts outside the CDR3, the full variable domain is DGGITQSPKYLFRKEGQNVTLSCEQNLNHDAMYWYRQDPGQGLRLIYYSQIVNDFQKGDIAEGYSVSREKKESFPLTVTSAQKNPTAFYLCARGANYGGYTFGSGTRLTVV.

The chain recombines TRBV9 with TRBJ1-2, with TRBD1 identical over 9 bases. With V trimmed by 4 bases and J by 7 bases, 8 bases remained unmatched. The CDR3 length is 14 residues. Germline V gives CDR1 SGDLS, CDR2 YYNGEE. CDR3 protein: CASSPQTGGAGYTF. DNA for the CDR3: TGTGCCAGCAGCCCCCAAACAGGGGGCGCTGGCTACACCTTC.

The chain recombines TRBV5-4 with TRBJ2-5, with 9 bases aligning to TRBD1. V trimming: 0 bases; J trimming: 7 bases; junction bases outside the gene matches: 4. The CDR3 totals 14 residues. Germline CDR1 is SGHNT and CDR2 is YYREEE (reference sequence). CDR3 nucleotides: TGTGCCAGCAGCTTGGAAACAGGGGGCGCGACCCAGTACTTC. This gives the protein CASSLETGGATQYF. Full variable domain (remainder filled in from reference TRBV5-4 and TRBJ2-5): ETGVTQSPTHLIKTRGQQVTLRCSSQSGHNTVSWYQQALGQGPQFIFQYYREEENGRGNFPPRFSGLQFPNYSSELNVNALELDDSALYLCASSLETGGATQYFGPGTRLLVL.

This rearrangement joins TRBV2 to TRBJ2-7; 7 nucleotides align to TRBD2. The CDR3 consists of 15 residues. V lost 4 bases, J lost 0 bases, and 6 bases stayed unmatched. Germline values: CDR1 SNHLY, CDR2 FYNNEI. In nucleotides, the CDR3 is TGTGCCAGCAGTGGAATGGGGACTAACTCCTACGAGCAGTACTTC. Amino acids: CASSGMGTNSYEQYF.

This clone has only one observation. The V call is TRBV27, the J call TRBJ2-1, with 9 bases that match TRBD1. V lost 7 bases, J lost 7 bases, and 5 bases stayed unmatched. Germline lookup yields CDR1 MNHEY and CDR2 SMNVEV (reference sequence). The CDR3 runs to 13 residues. CDR3 region: CASTLTGGNEQFF. The CDR3 DNA reads as TGTGCCAGCACCCTGACAGGGGGGAATGAGCAGTTCTTC.

The rearrangement uses TRBV28 and TRBJ1-2; weak D call: TRBD1 (6 bases). The CDR3 totals 12 residues. Germline V lookup: CDR1 MDHEN, CDR2 SYDVKM. The ends were cut back, 4 bases at V and 8 bases at J, with 11 bases in the middle. CDR3 residues: CASSSQGRGYTF. Here the CDR3 DNA reads TGTGCCAGCAGTTCCCAGGGGCGAGGCTACACCTTC.

This chain joins TRBV6-1 and TRBJ1-2; no reliable D call. This CDR3 is 13 amino acids long. From germline, CDR1 is MNHNS and CDR2 SASEGT. Trimming removed 3 bases from V and 8 bases from J, with 13 bases in between. CDR3 in DNA: TGTGCCAGCAGTGAGTCCTGGGCAAGGGGCTACACCTTC. Translating gives CASSESWARGYTF.

V gene TRBV29-1 combines with J gene TRBJ1-1; weak D call: TRBD1 (6 bases). There are 12 residues in the CDR3. CDR1 and CDR2 (germline): SQVTM, ANQGSEA. V lost 7 bases, J lost 3 bases, and 12 bases lay in between. DNA for the CDR3: TGCAGCGCTGTTTCAGGGGACACTGAAGCTTTCTTT. It translates to CSAVSGDTEAFF.

Only a few counts were recorded for this clone. The genes are TRBV2 and TRBJ1-1, with D hard to call. V was pared by 4 bases and J by 11 bases, with 17 bases between. The CDR3 is 13 amino acids. CDR1 and CDR2 (germline): SNHLY, FYNNEI. The chain's CDR3 is CASSAVGEMNAFF. The CDR3 nucleotides are TGTGCCAGCAGTGCGGTTGGTGAGATGAATGCTTTCTTT.

The chain carries TRBV7-9 and TRBJ1-1, with TRBD1 matching 8 bases. The germline CDR1 and CDR2 sequences are SEHNR and FQNEAQ (reference sequence). The CDR3 length is 13 residues. V lost 4 bases, J lost 9 bases, and 7 bases stayed unmatched. The CDR3 spells CASSSGTGGKAFF. The CDR3 DNA sequence: TGTGCCAGCAGCTCCGGAACAGGGGGGAAAGCTTTCTTT.

The V gene is TRBV5-8, the J gene TRBJ2-7, with 7 bases fitting TRBD1. Germline V gene sequence: CDR1 SGHTS, CDR2 YDEGEE. The ends lost 2 bases at V and 6 bases at J; junction bases unmatched: 8. The CDR3 has 14 amino acids. This chain's CDR3 is CASSFRYTGAEQYF. DNA of the CDR3: TGTGCCAGCAGCTTCCGATACACAGGGGCCGAGCAGTACTTC.

The gene calls are TRBV7-9 and TRBJ1-2; D is unclear. The CDR3 length is 13 residues. Deletions cut 4 bases from V and 5 bases from J, with 11 bases between. The germline V gene has CDR1 SEHNR and CDR2 FQNEAQ (reference sequence). The CDR3 DNA reads TGTGCCAGCAGCTCGTGGGGAGGGTATGGCTACACCTTC. This sequence encodes CASSSWGGYGYTF.

The rearrangement joins TRBV15 to TRBJ2-7; 10 nucleotides agree with TRBD1. Per the germline V gene, CDR1 is LNHNV and CDR2 is YYDKDF (reference sequence). The CDR3 contains 16 residues. Trimming cost V 0 bases and J 3 bases; bases outside gene matches: 5. In DNA form, the CDR3 reads TGTGCCACCAGCAGAGATCGCTGGACAGGGGGCTACGAGCAGTACTTC. Its translation: CATSRDRWTGGYEQYF.

This clone was recorded a few times. The rearrangement joins TRBV5-1 to TRBJ1-2; TRBD1 matches 9 bases. CDR3 length equals 15 residues. Trimming cost V 6 bases and J 7 bases; bases outside gene matches: 13. Per germline, CDR1 SGHRS and CDR2 YFSETQ. The CDR3 loop reads CASTSQPGQGGGYTF. The DNA for the CDR3 is TGCGCCAGCACTTCCCAGCCGGGACAGGGTGGTGGCTACACCTTC.